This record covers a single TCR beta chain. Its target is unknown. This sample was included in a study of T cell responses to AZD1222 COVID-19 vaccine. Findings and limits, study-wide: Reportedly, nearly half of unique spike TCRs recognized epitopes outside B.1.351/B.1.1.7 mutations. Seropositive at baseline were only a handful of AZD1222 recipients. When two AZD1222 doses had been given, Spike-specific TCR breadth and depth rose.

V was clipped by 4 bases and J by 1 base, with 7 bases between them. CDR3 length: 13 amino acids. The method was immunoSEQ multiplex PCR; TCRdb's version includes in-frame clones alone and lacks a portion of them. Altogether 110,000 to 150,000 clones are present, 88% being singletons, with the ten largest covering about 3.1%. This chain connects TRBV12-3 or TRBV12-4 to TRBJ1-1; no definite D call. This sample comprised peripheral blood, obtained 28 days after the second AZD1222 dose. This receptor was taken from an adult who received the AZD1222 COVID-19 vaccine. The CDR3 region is CASSSLENTEAFF. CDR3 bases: TGTGCCAGCAGTTCTTTAGAGAACACTGAAGCTTTCTTT.